This T cell receptor (beta chain) emerged from a study of blood T cell repertoires in COVID-19. For the study at large: Italy, Spain and the United States were the sources of the convalescent and acute COVID-19 samples. PBMCs, B-cell-depleted T cells, or T cells were the source of the cDNA or gDNA that made up the material.

The V end lost 2 bases, the J end lost 1 base, and 11 bases lay between the germline ends. From germline, CDR1 is MDHEN and CDR2 SYDVKM. The CDR3 loop spans 15 amino acids. Original methodology: Reference gene primer amplification in the assay estimated nucleated cell counts. Assay: immunoSEQ multiplex PCR; the TCRdb copy retains only in-frame clones and omits some. Clone size and V and J calls were adopted from that table, with D and trimming inferred from the DNA. This table holds approximately 69,000 clones, 80% to 90% found once. This rearrangement joins TRBV28 to TRBJ2-5; the D gene is possibly TRBD1 (6 bases). The sequence derives from a woman in her 70s with acute or convalescent COVID-19. Sequences were obtained from peripheral blood. The CDR3 loop reads CASSLPGQIQETQYF. CDR3 nucleotides: TGTGCCAGCAGTTTACCCGGACAGATCCAAGAGACCCAGTACTTC.